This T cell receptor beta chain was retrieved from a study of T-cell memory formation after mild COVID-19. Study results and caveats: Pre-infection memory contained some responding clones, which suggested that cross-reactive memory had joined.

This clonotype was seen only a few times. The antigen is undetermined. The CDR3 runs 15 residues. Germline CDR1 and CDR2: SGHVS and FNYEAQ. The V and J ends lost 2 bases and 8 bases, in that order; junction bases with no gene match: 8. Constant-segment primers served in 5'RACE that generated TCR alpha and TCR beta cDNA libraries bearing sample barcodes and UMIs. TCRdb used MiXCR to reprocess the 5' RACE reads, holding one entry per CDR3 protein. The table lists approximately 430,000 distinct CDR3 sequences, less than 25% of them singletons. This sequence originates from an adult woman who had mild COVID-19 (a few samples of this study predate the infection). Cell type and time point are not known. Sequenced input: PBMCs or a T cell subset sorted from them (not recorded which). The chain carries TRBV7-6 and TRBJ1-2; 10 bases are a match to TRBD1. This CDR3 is CASSLIATGGTGYTF. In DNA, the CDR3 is TGTGCCAGCAGCTTAATCGCGACAGGGGGCACAGGCTACACCTTC. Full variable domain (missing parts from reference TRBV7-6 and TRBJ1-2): GAGVSQSPRYKVTKRGQDVALRCDPISGHVSLYWYRQALGQGPEFLTYFNYEAQQDKSGLPNDRFSAERPEGSISTLTIQRTEQRDSAMYRCASSLIATGGTGYTFGSGTRLTVV.